This TCR beta chain was documented in a study of T cell responses to AZD1222 COVID-19 vaccine. The study's findings and limits: Clonal diversity was possibly underestimated, and white British individuals and females predominated among donors. Increased Spike-specific TCR breadth and depth were observed after two AZD1222 doses.

Repertoires were generated with immunoSEQ multiplex PCR, while TCRdb's copy carries only in-frame clones and drops some. The sample includes 200,000 to 300,000 clones, approximately 93% of them seen just once. The CDR3 consists of 13 residues. Looked up from germline, CDR1 is SEHNR and CDR2 is FQNEAQ (reference sequence). Trimming shortened V by 6 bases and J by 5 bases, and 13 bases separated the two germline ends. With respect to this clone: Antigen unknown.

The J gene is TRBJ1-1, the V gene TRBV7-9; D is ambiguous. The source is an adult in good health. Sequenced here: peripheral blood, sampled on day 0 of AZD1222 vaccination. Here the CDR3 reads CASSSRTGTEAFF. CDR3 sequence (DNA): TGTGCCAGCAGTAGTAGGACCGGGACTGAAGCTTTCTTT. Complete variable domain (other parts from reference TRBV7-9 and TRBJ1-1): DTGVSQNPRHKITKRGQNVTFRCDPISEHNRLYWYRQTLGQGPEFLTYFQNEAQLEKSRLLSDRFSAERPKGSFSTLEIQRTEQGDSAMYLCASSSRTGTEAFFGQGTRLTVV.